A selection of T cell receptor beta chains follows, all from one sample in a study of cytomegalovirus exposure and HLA in healthy donors. TCRdb's copy holds only in-frame clones and misses some; the assay was immunoSEQ multiplex PCR. The sample consists of approximately 150,000 clones, 77% of them appearing once. The sample taken for sequencing was PBMCs. The receptors were gathered from a female donor in good health and CMV-seronegative. Both conserved end residues are part of each CDR3. Fields, in order: clone size, J gene, V gene, D gene, CDR3 DNA, CDR3 protein. D genes are given only for firm matches. A clone size is listed for some rows: how often the clone was seen (once, few, many), or a class if it is expanded.

clone_size: -; j_call: TRBJ2-7; v_call: TRBV28; d_call: TRBD1; cdr3_nt: TGTGCCAGCAGACCGGACAGGGGCGAGCAGTACTTC; cdr3_aa: CASRPDRGEQYF
clone_size: -; j_call: TRBJ2-7; v_call: TRBV27; d_call: -; cdr3_nt: TGTGCCAGCAGTTTGTCAGATTCCGCTCCCTACGAGCAGTACTTC; cdr3_aa: CASSLSDSAPYEQYF
clone_size: -; j_call: TRBJ2-5; v_call: TRBV5-1; d_call: -; cdr3_nt: TGCGCCAGCAGCTTGGTCGGACTATCTGAGACCCAGTACTTC; cdr3_aa: CASSLVGLSETQYF
clone_size: few; j_call: TRBJ2-1; v_call: TRBV6-6; d_call: TRBD2; cdr3_nt: TGTGCCAGCAGTCCGACTAGCGGGGGGGGAAAGGAGCAGTTCTTC; cdr3_aa: CASSPTSGGGKEQFF
clone_size: -; j_call: TRBJ2-5; v_call: TRBV9; d_call: -; cdr3_nt: TGTGCCAGCAGCGTAGTCGATGGGTATCGGGAAGAGACCCAGTACTTC; cdr3_aa: CASSVVDGYREETQYF
clone_size: once; j_call: TRBJ1-5; v_call: TRBV13; d_call: -; cdr3_nt: TGTGCCAGCAGCGCCGGGGAAGGGCCCCAGCATTTT; cdr3_aa: CASSAGEGPQHF
clone_size: -; j_call: TRBJ2-7; v_call: TRBV11-2; d_call: TRBD1; cdr3_nt: TGTGCCAGCAGCTTCCCGGGACAGGGGCGCTACGAGCAGTACTTC; cdr3_aa: CASSFPGQGRYEQYF
clone_size: once; j_call: TRBJ1-1; v_call: TRBV2; d_call: -; cdr3_nt: TGTGCCAGCAGCCGACTGACGAACACTGAAGCTTTCTTT; cdr3_aa: CASSRLTNTEAFF
clone_size: -; j_call: TRBJ2-3; v_call: TRBV27; d_call: TRBD1; cdr3_nt: TGTGCCAGCAGTTGGTCGGGACAGTCCACAGATACGCAGTATTTT; cdr3_aa: CASSWSGQSTDTQYF
clone_size: -; j_call: TRBJ1-4; v_call: TRBV27; d_call: TRBD1; cdr3_nt: TGTGCCAGCAGTCCACGGACAGGGGGTGACAATGAAAAACTGTTTTTT; cdr3_aa: CASSPRTGGDNEKLFF
clone_size: few; j_call: TRBJ1-1; v_call: TRBV6-5; d_call: TRBD1; cdr3_nt: TGTGCCAGCAGTTACAACCACAGGGGAGCGTACACTGAAGCTTTCTTT; cdr3_aa: CASSYNHRGAYTEAFF
clone_size: -; j_call: TRBJ1-3; v_call: TRBV19; d_call: -; cdr3_nt: TGTGCCAGTAGTATAGGTTACAGCTCTGGAAACACCATATATTTT; cdr3_aa: CASSIGYSSGNTIYF
clone_size: -; j_call: TRBJ2-3; v_call: TRBV7-3; d_call: TRBD2; cdr3_nt: TGTGCCAGCAGCATCAATAGCGGGAGTGGAAATACGCAGTATTTT; cdr3_aa: CASSINSGSGNTQYF
clone_size: -; j_call: TRBJ2-1; v_call: TRBV29-1; d_call: -; cdr3_nt: TGCAGCGTTGAAGCCGCACGGGGCTACAATGAGCAGTTCTTC; cdr3_aa: CSVEAARGYNEQFF
clone_size: -; j_call: TRBJ1-2; v_call: TRBV19; d_call: -; cdr3_nt: TGTGCCAGTAGCCTCTCGACAAGAACGGTCTATGGCTACACCTTC; cdr3_aa: CASSLSTRTVYGYTF
clone_size: -; j_call: TRBJ2-7; v_call: TRBV6-1; d_call: TRBD1; cdr3_nt: TGTGCCAGCAGTACCCCGGGACAGAACTACGAGCAGTACTTC; cdr3_aa: CASSTPGQNYEQYF
clone_size: -; j_call: TRBJ1-2; v_call: TRBV7-9; d_call: -; cdr3_nt: TGTGCCAGCAGCTCCAGAGCAGGGGATGGTTCAACTAACTATGGCTACACCTTC; cdr3_aa: CASSSRAGDGSTNYGYTF
clone_size: -; j_call: TRBJ2-7; v_call: TRBV27; d_call: -; cdr3_nt: TGTGCCAGCAGTTTAGAGTACCGCTCCTACGAGCAGTACTTC; cdr3_aa: CASSLEYRSYEQYF
clone_size: -; j_call: TRBJ1-1; v_call: TRBV19; d_call: -; cdr3_nt: TGTGCCAGTAAGGACAGCGCGGAGCGTGAAGCTTTCTTT; cdr3_aa: CASKDSAEREAFF
clone_size: -; j_call: TRBJ1-2; v_call: TRBV21-1; d_call: -; cdr3_nt: TGTGCCAGCAGCAAAACCCGAGGCCCGACAGGGATAAAACCGAGCTATGGCTACACCTTC; cdr3_aa: CASSKTRGPTGIKPSYGYTF
clone_size: -; j_call: TRBJ1-2; v_call: TRBV14; d_call: -; cdr3_nt: TGTGCCAGCAGCCAGCTCGCAGGGGCCCCGAACTATGGCTACACCTTC; cdr3_aa: CASSQLAGAPNYGYTF
clone_size: -; j_call: TRBJ2-7; v_call: TRBV6-5; d_call: -; cdr3_nt: TGTGCCAGCAGCTCCTCCGCTAACTACGAGCAGTACTTC; cdr3_aa: CASSSSANYEQYF
clone_size: few; j_call: TRBJ2-2; v_call: TRBV19; d_call: TRBD2; cdr3_nt: TGTGCCAGTAGTATAGTACTAGCGGTGAACACCGGGGAGCTGTTTTTT; cdr3_aa: CASSIVLAVNTGELFF
clone_size: -; j_call: TRBJ2-7; v_call: TRBV5-1; d_call: -; cdr3_nt: TGCGCCAGCAGCTTGGAAACAGGGCACTCCTACGAGCAGTACTTC; cdr3_aa: CASSLETGHSYEQYF
clone_size: -; j_call: TRBJ2-2; v_call: TRBV9; d_call: -; cdr3_nt: TGTGCCAGCAGCTTAGTTTCAGGGAACACCGGGGAGCTGTTTTTT; cdr3_aa: CASSLVSGNTGELFF
clone_size: -; j_call: TRBJ1-2; v_call: TRBV7-2; d_call: TRBD1; cdr3_nt: TGTGCCAGCAGATTAGGGACAGGGAATGGCTACACCTTC; cdr3_aa: CASRLGTGNGYTF
clone_size: -; j_call: TRBJ2-7; v_call: TRBV6-5; d_call: TRBD2; cdr3_nt: TGTGCCAGCAGTTCCCTCAGCGGGAGCCACCAGGAGCAGTACTTC; cdr3_aa: CASSSLSGSHQEQYF
clone_size: -; j_call: TRBJ2-7; v_call: TRBV10-3; d_call: TRBD2; cdr3_nt: TGTGCCATCAGCCAGGGGGGAGGGGGACTAGCTAGCTACGAGCAGTACTTC; cdr3_aa: CAISQGGGGLASYEQYF
clone_size: few; j_call: TRBJ1-4; v_call: TRBV30; d_call: -; cdr3_nt: TGTGCCTGGAGCAGGGAAGAAAGGGAAAAACTGTTTTTT; cdr3_aa: CAWSREEREKLFF
clone_size: few; j_call: TRBJ2-3; v_call: TRBV7-9; d_call: TRBD2; cdr3_nt: TGTGCCGGCCTTAGCGGGAGGGATACCACCACAGATACGCAGTATTTT; cdr3_aa: CAGLSGRDTTTDTQYF
clone_size: -; j_call: TRBJ2-4; v_call: TRBV5-6; d_call: -; cdr3_nt: TGTGCCAGCACCTATGGGTCGGGTAAAAACATTCAGTACTTC; cdr3_aa: CASTYGSGKNIQYF
clone_size: -; j_call: TRBJ1-5; v_call: TRBV15; d_call: -; cdr3_nt: TGTGCCACCAGCGACCCCCAGCACAGGGTTCAAGATAGCAATCAGCCCCAGCATTTT; cdr3_aa: CATSDPQHRVQDSNQPQHF
clone_size: -; j_call: TRBJ1-6; v_call: TRBV2; d_call: TRBD1; cdr3_nt: TGTGCCAGCAAAGACAGGGTTAGTTCACCCCTCCACTTT; cdr3_aa: CASKDRVSSPLHF
clone_size: -; j_call: TRBJ2-7; v_call: TRBV7-3; d_call: TRBD2; cdr3_nt: TGTGCCAGCAGCCTTGGACCGGGACTAGCGGGAGCCGAGCAGTACTTC; cdr3_aa: CASSLGPGLAGAEQYF
clone_size: -; j_call: TRBJ1-4; v_call: TRBV18; d_call: -; cdr3_nt: TGTGCCAGCTCAAGCGGGGCGCGACGGGAGATTGAAAAACTGTTTTTT; cdr3_aa: CASSSGARREIEKLFF
clone_size: -; j_call: TRBJ1-5; v_call: TRBV19; d_call: -; cdr3_nt: TGTGCCAGTAGTATCCGCACGCTGTCGGGTAGCAATCAGCCCCAGCATTTT; cdr3_aa: CASSIRTLSGSNQPQHF
clone_size: -; j_call: TRBJ2-5; v_call: TRBV27; d_call: -; cdr3_nt: TGTGCCAGCAGTTACGGGAGTCAAGAGACCCAGTACTTC; cdr3_aa: CASSYGSQETQYF
clone_size: -; j_call: TRBJ1-2; v_call: TRBV19; d_call: TRBD1; cdr3_nt: TGTGCCAGTACCGGGACAGGGGAATACGGCTACACCTTC; cdr3_aa: CASTGTGEYGYTF
clone_size: -; j_call: TRBJ2-2; v_call: TRBV11-3; d_call: TRBD2; cdr3_nt: TGTGCCAGCTCAGGGCGGGAGGGCTGGACCGGGGAGCTGTTTTTT; cdr3_aa: CASSGREGWTGELFF
clone_size: -; j_call: TRBJ2-1; v_call: TRBV28; d_call: TRBD1; cdr3_nt: TGTGCCAGCAGTGGGACAGGGGAAATAGCCCTCAGCTCCTACAATGAGCAGTTCTTC; cdr3_aa: CASSGTGEIALSSYNEQFF
clone_size: -; j_call: TRBJ2-5; v_call: TRBV9; d_call: -; cdr3_nt: TGTGCCAGCAGCCACGCGGGCCGCCAAGAGACCCAGTACTTC; cdr3_aa: CASSHAGRQETQYF
clone_size: once; j_call: TRBJ1-1; v_call: TRBV5-1; d_call: TRBD1; cdr3_nt: TGCGCCAGCAGCCCTGGGACAGTAGACACTGAAGCTTTCTTT; cdr3_aa: CASSPGTVDTEAFF
clone_size: -; j_call: TRBJ2-3; v_call: TRBV15; d_call: -; cdr3_nt: TGTGCCACCAGCAGAGGAGGGCCGGGGACAGATACGCAGTATTTT; cdr3_aa: CATSRGGPGTDTQYF
clone_size: few; j_call: TRBJ2-5; v_call: TRBV11-2; d_call: TRBD2; cdr3_nt: TGTGCCAGCAGCTTAGTCCTCGGGGGGGCGGGGGAGACCCAGTACTTC; cdr3_aa: CASSLVLGGAGETQYF
clone_size: -; j_call: TRBJ1-1; v_call: TRBV6-1; d_call: -; cdr3_nt: TGTGCCAGCAGTGAATCTCGCGTATTCACTGAAGCTTTCTTT; cdr3_aa: CASSESRVFTEAFF
clone_size: -; j_call: TRBJ2-3; v_call: TRBV28; d_call: -; cdr3_nt: TGTGCCAGCAGCGTACAGGGATATCCAGATACGCAGTATTTT; cdr3_aa: CASSVQGYPDTQYF
clone_size: few; j_call: TRBJ2-1; v_call: TRBV28; d_call: -; cdr3_nt: TGTGCCAGCAGTCCCGGGGAGGCCACCTCTAAGAATGAGCAGTTCTTC; cdr3_aa: CASSPGEATSKNEQFF
clone_size: -; j_call: TRBJ2-5; v_call: TRBV6-1; d_call: -; cdr3_nt: TGTGCCAGCAGCACAGAGACCGTGGGGACCCAGTACTTC; cdr3_aa: CASSTETVGTQYF
clone_size: few; j_call: TRBJ1-4; v_call: TRBV27; d_call: TRBD1; cdr3_nt: TGTGCCAGCAGTCTGACAGGGGGTACTAATGAAAAACTGTTTTTT; cdr3_aa: CASSLTGGTNEKLFF
clone_size: -; j_call: TRBJ2-1; v_call: TRBV27; d_call: TRBD1; cdr3_nt: TGTGCCAGCAGCCCGTGGATGACACGGGACAGCTCCTACAATGAGCAGTTCTTC; cdr3_aa: CASSPWMTRDSSYNEQFF
clone_size: -; j_call: TRBJ1-5; v_call: TRBV5-1; d_call: -; cdr3_nt: TGCGCCAGCAGCTTGGAACCAGGGCCTCAGCCCCAGCATTTT; cdr3_aa: CASSLEPGPQPQHF
clone_size: few; j_call: TRBJ2-7; v_call: TRBV7-9; d_call: TRBD2; cdr3_nt: TGTGCCAGCAGCTTAGAAGGTGTGGCGGGAGGGCCCTACGAGCAGTACTTC; cdr3_aa: CASSLEGVAGGPYEQYF